This TCR beta chain was profiled in a study of blood T cell repertoires in COVID-19. Seattle patients were enrolled while actively infected and followed longitudinally. In the original analysis: The authors estimated nucleated cell counts from reference gene primer amplification. The table came from immunoSEQ multiplex PCR; TCRdb's copy has only in-frame clones and leaves some out. V, J and clone size reflect that table, while D and trimming were determined from the DNA. The table shows roughly 320,000 clones, with roughly 91% occurring only once. Trimming left V 5 bases short and J 8 bases short, with 21 bases between. CDR3 size: 15 residues. Germline V gene data show CDR1 as MDHEN and CDR2 as SYDVKM.

The TCR sequence derives from a woman aged 30 to 39 with COVID-19, enrolled during active disease. The chain joins TRBV28 to TRBJ1-2; tentatively, D is TRBD1 (6 bases). The sample comprised peripheral blood. CDR3 nucleotides: TGTGCCAGCAGTGACACAGGGACGAGCTTGCGGGGCTACACCTTC. Translation: CASSDTGTSLRGYTF.